The clone carrying this T cell receptor (beta chain) was observed a handful of times. The sample is drawn from a study of cytomegalovirus exposure and HLA in healthy donors. PCR primers comprised 60 Vbeta and 13 Jbeta primers. TCRdb's copy holds only in-frame clones and misses some; the assay was immunoSEQ multiplex PCR. Here the sample spans about 200,000 clones, roughly 85% being singletons. The V and J ends lost 3 bases and 6 bases, in that order; junction bases with no gene match: 3. This CDR3 region has 14 residues. The V gene's germline CDR1 is MNHNS and CDR2 SASEGT. The source is a woman under 40 in good health and CMV-seropositive. Input material: PBMCs. The chain is built from TRBV6-1 and TRBJ2-2; 8 bases align to TRBD1. The CDR3 protein is CASSETGEAGELFF. The CDR3 region has the DNA TGTGCCAGCAGTGAGACAGGGGAGGCCGGGGAGCTGTTTTTT.